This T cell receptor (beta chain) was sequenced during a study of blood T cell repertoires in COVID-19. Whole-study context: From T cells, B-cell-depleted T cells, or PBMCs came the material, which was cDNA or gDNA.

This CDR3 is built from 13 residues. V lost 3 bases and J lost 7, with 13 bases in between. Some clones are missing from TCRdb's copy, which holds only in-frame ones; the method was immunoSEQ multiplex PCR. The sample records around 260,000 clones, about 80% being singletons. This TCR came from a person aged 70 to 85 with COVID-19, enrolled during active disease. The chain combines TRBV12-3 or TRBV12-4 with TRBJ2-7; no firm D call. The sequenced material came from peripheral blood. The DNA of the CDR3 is TGTGCCAGCAGTTTTGCGTCTGGTTTAGAGCAGTACTTC. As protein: CASSFASGLEQYF.